The 4 T cell receptor beta chains presented below share a single source sample, sequenced in a study of identical twins. MiXCR was run by TCRdb on the 5' RACE reads, yielding one entry per CDR3 protein. The sample holds more than 1.5 million distinct CDR3 sequences, more than 30% seen once. Sequenced material: cord blood. The origin of the receptors is a newborn girl in good health.

The chain uses TRBV19 and TRBJ2-1; TRBD2 matches at 10 bases. The V gene's germline CDR1 is LNHDA and CDR2 SQIVND (reference sequence). Trimming cost V 9 bases and J 0 bases; bases outside gene matches: 8. This CDR3 contains 16 residues. CDR3 nucleotide sequence: TGTGCCAGCAGGAGACTAGCGGGCCCCTCCTACAATGAGCAGTTCTTC. Amino acids: CASRRLAGPSYNEQFF.

A few counts support this clonotype. The chain couples TRBV27 to TRBJ2-7; a weak D match, TRBD2 (5 bases). CDR3 length: 12 residues. V dropped 9 bases and J dropped 0 bases, with 9 bases sitting between them. Per the germline V gene, CDR1 is MNHEY and CDR2 is SMNVEV (reference sequence). The CDR3 DNA is TGTGCCAGTCTCGGGAACTCCTACGAGCAGTACTTC. Amino acids: CASLGNSYEQYF.

This clonotype turned up a few times. The chain has TRBV5-1 and TRBJ2-1; D possibly corresponds to TRBD2 (5 bases). This CDR3 region has 16 residues. Germline-derived CDR1 and CDR2 are SGHRS and YFSETQ. V lost 3 bases to trimming and J lost 6 bases, with 19 bases between them. CDR3 DNA: TGCGCCAGCAGCTACCTCTTTCTAGCAAGGGCCAATGAGCAGTTCTTC. As protein: CASSYLFLARANEQFF.

This clonotype was counted only a few times. CDR3 protein: CASTTGGKRKDYGYTF. CDR3 nucleotide sequence: TGCGCCAGCACCACAGGGGGAAAACGCAAGGACTATGGCTACACCTTC. The chain is built from TRBV4-1 and TRBJ1-2, with 8 bases lining up with TRBD1. V shed 7 bases, J shed 3 bases, and the junction held 13 bases outside the gene matches. This CDR3 is 16 amino acids long. Germline V gives CDR1 MGHRA, CDR2 YSYEKL.